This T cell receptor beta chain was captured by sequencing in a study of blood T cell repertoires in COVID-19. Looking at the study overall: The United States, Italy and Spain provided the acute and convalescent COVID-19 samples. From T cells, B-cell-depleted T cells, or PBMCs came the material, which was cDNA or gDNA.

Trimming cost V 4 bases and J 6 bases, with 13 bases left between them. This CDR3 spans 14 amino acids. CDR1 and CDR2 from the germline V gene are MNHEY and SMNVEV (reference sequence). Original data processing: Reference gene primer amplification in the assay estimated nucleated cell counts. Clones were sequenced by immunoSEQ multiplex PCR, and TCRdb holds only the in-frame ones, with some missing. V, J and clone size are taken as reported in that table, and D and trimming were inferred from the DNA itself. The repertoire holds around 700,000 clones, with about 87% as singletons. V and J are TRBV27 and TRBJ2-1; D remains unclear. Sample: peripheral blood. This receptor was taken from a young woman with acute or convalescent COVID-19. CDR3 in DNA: TGTGCCAGCAGTTCAATCGGAGCTGGCAATGAGCAGTTCTTC. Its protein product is CASSSIGAGNEQFF.